The text below deals with one TCR beta chain. This sample stems from a study of blood T cell repertoires in COVID-19. Assay: immunoSEQ multiplex PCR; the TCRdb copy retains only in-frame clones and omits some. Of roughly 220,000 clones detected, 80% to 90% appear once; the ten largest clones hold around 15%. This CDR3 contains 15 residues. The germline V gene encodes CDR1 LNHNV and CDR2 YYDKDF (reference sequence). J was trimmed by 1 base and V by 3 bases; bases with no gene match: 1. This chain joins TRBV15 and TRBJ2-2; 8 nucleotides match TRBD1. The sequenced sample was PBMCs or T cells enriched from blood (not recorded which). The receptor's source is a woman between 45 and 60 years old with acute COVID-19. The CDR3 reads CATSRGQVNTGELFF. The CDR3 DNA follows: TGTGCCACCAGCAGGGGACAGGTGAACACCGGGGAGCTGTTTTTT.